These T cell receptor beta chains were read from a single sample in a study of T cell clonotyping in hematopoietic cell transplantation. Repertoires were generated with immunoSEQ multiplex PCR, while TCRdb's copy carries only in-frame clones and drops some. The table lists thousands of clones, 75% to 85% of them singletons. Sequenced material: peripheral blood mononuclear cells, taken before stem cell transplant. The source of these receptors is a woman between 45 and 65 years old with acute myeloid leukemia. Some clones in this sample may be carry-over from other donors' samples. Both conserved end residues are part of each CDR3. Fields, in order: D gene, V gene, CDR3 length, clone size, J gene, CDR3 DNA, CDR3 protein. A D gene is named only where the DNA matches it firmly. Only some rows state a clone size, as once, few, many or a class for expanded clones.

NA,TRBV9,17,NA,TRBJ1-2,TGTGCCAGCAGCCAGGTGGGCGGCGAGGCATGGCACTATGGCTACACCTTC,CASSQVGGEAWHYGYTF
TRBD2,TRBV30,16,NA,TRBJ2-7,TGTGCCTGGAGCGGTCGAGCGGGGGGGAGGTCCTACGAGCAGTACTTC,CAWSGRAGGRSYEQYF
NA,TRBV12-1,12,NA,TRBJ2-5,TGTGCCAGCACCCCGAGTCAAGAGACCCAGTACTTC,CASTPSQETQYF
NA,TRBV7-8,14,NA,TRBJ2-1,TGTGCCAGCAGCTTAGCGGGTGACTACAATGAGCAGTTCTTC,CASSLAGDYNEQFF
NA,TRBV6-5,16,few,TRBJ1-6,TGTGCCAGCAGTTTCACTTTCGAGTCGGGTTCCTCACCCCTCCACTTT,CASSFTFESGSSPLHF
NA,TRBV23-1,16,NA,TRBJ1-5,TGCGCCAGCAGTCAGATTGGACCTCGGAGCAATCAGCCCCAGCATTTT,CASSQIGPRSNQPQHF
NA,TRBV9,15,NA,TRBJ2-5,TGTGCCAGCAGCGTAGGGGGGGGCCTTGAAGAGACCCAGTACTTC,CASSVGGGLEETQYF
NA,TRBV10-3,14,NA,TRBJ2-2,TGTGCCATCACCTGGGACCCCTCGACCGGGGAGCTGTTTTTT,CAITWDPSTGELFF
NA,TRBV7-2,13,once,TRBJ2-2,TGTGCCAGCAGCTTAGGGTGGACCGGGGAGCTGTTTTTT,CASSLGWTGELFF
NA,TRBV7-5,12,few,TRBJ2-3,TGTGCCAGCAGCAGGGGTACAGATACGCAGTATTTT,CASSRGTDTQYF
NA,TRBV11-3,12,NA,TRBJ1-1,TGTGCCAGCAGCGACGGGCCCAATGAAGCTTTCTTT,CASSDGPNEAFF
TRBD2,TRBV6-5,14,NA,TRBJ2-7,TGTGCCAGCAGTTATAGGCTAGCGGGAACCGAGCAGTACTTC,CASSYRLAGTEQYF
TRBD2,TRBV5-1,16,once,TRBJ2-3,TGCGCCAGCAGCTCCACAACTAGCGCCCACACAGATACGCAGTATTTT,CASSSTTSAHTDTQYF
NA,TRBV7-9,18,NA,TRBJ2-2,TGTGCCAGCAGCTTAGAAACCTCGCGGAGGGAATCCACCGGGGAGCTGTTTTTT,CASSLETSRRESTGELFF
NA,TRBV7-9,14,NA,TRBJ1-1,TGTGCCAGCAGCCAATTGGGCAGTAACTTTGAAGCTTTCTTT,CASSQLGSNFEAFF
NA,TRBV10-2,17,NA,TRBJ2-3,TGCGCCAGCAGTGAGCCGCTTAGTCTGGAGATGGCAGATACGCAGTATTTT,CASSEPLSLEMADTQYF
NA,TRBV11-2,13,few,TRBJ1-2,TGTGCCAGCAGCTTAGATCCATCGGGAGGCTACACCTTC,CASSLDPSGGYTF
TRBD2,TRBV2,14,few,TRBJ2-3,TGTGCCAGCAGTGAGGGAGGGGCGGTCGATACGCAGTATTTT,CASSEGGAVDTQYF
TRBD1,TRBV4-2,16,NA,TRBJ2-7,TGTGCCAGCAGCCAAGAGGACAGGGGGACCCCCTACGAGCAGTACTTC,CASSQEDRGTPYEQYF
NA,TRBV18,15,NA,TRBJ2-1,TGTGCCAGCTCACCAGAGGGACTCTCCTACAATGAGCAGTTCTTC,CASSPEGLSYNEQFF
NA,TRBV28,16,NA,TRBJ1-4,TGTGCCAGCAGTTTAACGGGGGGGAGAACTAATGAAAAACTGTTTTTT,CASSLTGGRTNEKLFF